These T cell receptor beta chains were read from a single sample in a study of beta chain features in type 1 diabetes. Libraries were prepared by immunoSEQ multiplex PCR; TCRdb keeps only in-frame clonotypes and omits some of them. The data contain fewer than 350,000 clones, 15% of them singletons. What was sequenced was naive CD4+ T cells from blood. Receptors originate from a man in his late teens or twenties with type 1 diabetes. Each CDR3 is given with its conserved first and last residue. The D gene is left open where the match is weak. Expanded clones are given a class, and other clones once, few, many or no size at all.

v_gene: TRBV2; j_gene: TRBJ1-4; d_gene: NA; abundance: NA; CDR3nt: TGTGCCAGCGGCTGGGGCGGAGAAAAACTGTTTTTT; CDR3aa: CASGWGGEKLFF
v_gene: TRBV30; j_gene: TRBJ2-7; d_gene: NA; abundance: NA; CDR3nt: TGTGCCTGGAGTTTAAGTCCGGGACACTCAACCTACGAGCAGTACTTC; CDR3aa: CAWSLSPGHSTYEQYF
v_gene: TRBV2; j_gene: TRBJ2-7; d_gene: NA; abundance: few; CDR3nt: TGTGCCTCCCAGTGGGGACAACGCGAGCAGTACTTC; CDR3aa: CASQWGQREQYF
v_gene: TRBV5-1; j_gene: TRBJ2-1; d_gene: NA; abundance: NA; CDR3nt: TGCGCCAGCAGCTTGGCAGGGGACTCCTACAATGAGCAGTTCTTC; CDR3aa: CASSLAGDSYNEQFF
v_gene: TRBV18; j_gene: TRBJ1-4; d_gene: NA; abundance: few; CDR3nt: TGTGCCAGCTCACCCACAGGGTTTATCATCACTAATGAAAAACTGTTTTTT; CDR3aa: CASSPTGFIITNEKLFF
v_gene: TRBV11-2; j_gene: TRBJ1-1; d_gene: NA; abundance: NA; CDR3nt: TGTGCCAGCAGCTTCCCGGGGAGGGGGAAGAACACTGAAGCTTTCTTT; CDR3aa: CASSFPGRGKNTEAFF
v_gene: TRBV2; j_gene: TRBJ2-5; d_gene: NA; abundance: few; CDR3nt: TGTGCCAGCAGTGACAACAGGGACCAAGAGACCCAGTACTTC; CDR3aa: CASSDNRDQETQYF
v_gene: TRBV4-2; j_gene: TRBJ2-2; d_gene: NA; abundance: NA; CDR3nt: TGTGCCAGCAGCCAAGATGCTAGTGTTTCCACCGGGGAGCTGTTTTTT; CDR3aa: CASSQDASVSTGELFF
v_gene: TRBV4-2; j_gene: TRBJ2-5; d_gene: TRBD2; abundance: few; CDR3nt: TGTGCCAGCAGCCAGGGGACTAGCGGCGGTGAGACCCAGTACTTC; CDR3aa: CASSQGTSGGETQYF
v_gene: TRBV28; j_gene: TRBJ2-3; d_gene: TRBD1; abundance: NA; CDR3nt: TGTGCCAGCAGAAGACAGGGGGCCTCAGATACGCAGTATTTT; CDR3aa: CASRRQGASDTQYF
v_gene: TRBV5-4; j_gene: TRBJ2-5; d_gene: TRBD2; abundance: NA; CDR3nt: TGTGCCAGCAGCGTAGGGGGCGGGAGGGAAGAGACCCAGTACTTC; CDR3aa: CASSVGGGREETQYF
v_gene: TRBV7-9; j_gene: TRBJ2-7; d_gene: NA; abundance: NA; CDR3nt: TGTGCCAGCAGCTCCAGAGACACCTACGAGCAGTACTTC; CDR3aa: CASSSRDTYEQYF
v_gene: TRBV7-2; j_gene: TRBJ2-1; d_gene: NA; abundance: NA; CDR3nt: TGTGCCAGCGAGTGGACAGAGGATAGAGGAAATGAGCAGTTCTTC; CDR3aa: CASEWTEDRGNEQFF
v_gene: TRBV10-3; j_gene: TRBJ2-2; d_gene: TRBD2; abundance: NA; CDR3nt: TGTGCCACCGCGGGACTAGCGGGAACCGGGGAGCTGTTTTTT; CDR3aa: CATAGLAGTGELFF
v_gene: TRBV2; j_gene: TRBJ1-1; d_gene: NA; abundance: NA; CDR3nt: TGTGCCAGCAGTGGAATTGATCCCGGGGCTTTCTTT; CDR3aa: CASSGIDPGAFF
v_gene: TRBV5-4; j_gene: TRBJ2-3; d_gene: NA; abundance: few; CDR3nt: TGTGCCAGCACTAAGCGGGATACGCAGTATTTT; CDR3aa: CASTKRDTQYF
v_gene: TRBV11-2; j_gene: TRBJ1-2; d_gene: NA; abundance: NA; CDR3nt: TGTGCCAGCAGCATCCCCATGTCGGGACTCTATGGCTACACCTTC; CDR3aa: CASSIPMSGLYGYTF
v_gene: TRBV7-9; j_gene: TRBJ1-5; d_gene: NA; abundance: NA; CDR3nt: TGTGCCAGCAGCTTAGAGCGGGGGGCTAGCAATCAGCCCCAGCATTTT; CDR3aa: CASSLERGASNQPQHF
v_gene: TRBV11-2; j_gene: TRBJ2-7; d_gene: TRBD1; abundance: NA; CDR3nt: TGTGCCAGCAGCGGAAACGGGACAGAACCCTACGAGCAGTACTTC; CDR3aa: CASSGNGTEPYEQYF
v_gene: TRBV7-9; j_gene: TRBJ1-2; d_gene: NA; abundance: NA; CDR3nt: TGTGCCAGCAGCTTAGGAGGCAGCCTTATGAGTGGCTACACCTTC; CDR3aa: CASSLGGSLMSGYTF
v_gene: TRBV2; j_gene: TRBJ2-1; d_gene: TRBD1; abundance: NA; CDR3nt: TGTGCCAGCAGACACCGGACAGGGGTAGGTGAGCAGTTCTTC; CDR3aa: CASRHRTGVGEQFF
v_gene: TRBV6-1; j_gene: TRBJ2-7; d_gene: TRBD2; abundance: NA; CDR3nt: TGTGCCAGCAGTCCACAATCGCCGGGGGGCTACGAGCAGTACTTC; CDR3aa: CASSPQSPGGYEQYF
v_gene: TRBV11-2; j_gene: TRBJ1-2; d_gene: NA; abundance: NA; CDR3nt: TGTGCCAGCAGCTTAGTCAGGGATGGCTACACCTTC; CDR3aa: CASSLVRDGYTF
v_gene: TRBV5-4; j_gene: TRBJ1-4; d_gene: TRBD1; abundance: few; CDR3nt: TGTGCCAGCAGCCGCCGGGACAGGGAAGCCGAAAAACTGTTTTTT; CDR3aa: CASSRRDREAEKLFF
v_gene: TRBV7-6; j_gene: TRBJ2-5; d_gene: TRBD2; abundance: NA; CDR3nt: TGTGCCAGCAGCTTAGTCCACTCCGGGACTAGCGGGGCGACCCAGTACTTC; CDR3aa: CASSLVHSGTSGATQYF
v_gene: TRBV7-9; j_gene: TRBJ1-4; d_gene: NA; abundance: few; CDR3nt: TGTGCCAGCAGCTTACGGACAGCAACTAATGAAAAACTGTTTTTT; CDR3aa: CASSLRTATNEKLFF
v_gene: TRBV9; j_gene: TRBJ2-5; d_gene: NA; abundance: NA; CDR3nt: TGTGCCAGCAGCGTACGTACCGAGCGGGAGACCCAGTACTTC; CDR3aa: CASSVRTERETQYF
v_gene: TRBV2; j_gene: TRBJ1-2; d_gene: NA; abundance: NA; CDR3nt: TGTGCCAGCAAGGGGGGGCCCAACTATGGCTACACCTTC; CDR3aa: CASKGGPNYGYTF
v_gene: TRBV30; j_gene: TRBJ2-5; d_gene: NA; abundance: NA; CDR3nt: TGTGCCTGTGGGGCCCAGGGGCGAGAGACCCAGTACTTC; CDR3aa: CACGAQGRETQYF
v_gene: TRBV5-4; j_gene: TRBJ2-2; d_gene: TRBD1; abundance: few; CDR3nt: TGTGCCAGCAGCTTGGCGCCAGGGGGTATTGACACCGGGGAGCTGTTTTTT; CDR3aa: CASSLAPGGIDTGELFF